This T cell receptor beta chain was sequenced for a study of monozygotic twins with inflammatory bowel disease. From the 5' RACE reads, TCRdb lists one entry per CDR3 protein and no DNA. Its listing shows just over 300,000 distinct CDR3 sequences. Blood was drawn once per donor, and each sample measured roughly 2.5 ml. The CDR3 consists of 17 residues. The germline gives CDR1 LGHNA, CDR2 YSLEER. The sample was blood. This TCR was sampled from a human donor with ulcerative colitis or Crohn's disease, or a healthy co-twin of an affected twin (not recorded which). The chain is built from TRBV4-3 and TRBJ2-1; TCRdb's D gene call, TRBD2, goes unchecked for lack of DNA. The CDR3 loop reads CASSQVLTSASYNEQFF.